The present T cell receptor beta chain was sequenced within a study of blood T cell repertoires in COVID-19. Study in general: The United States, Italy and Spain provided the acute and convalescent COVID-19 samples. PBMCs, B-cell-depleted T cells, or T cells provided the cDNA or gDNA that made up the material.

This clone was seen a single time. Per the original methods: How many nucleated cells were present was estimated from reference gene primer amplification. Libraries were prepared by immunoSEQ multiplex PCR; TCRdb keeps only in-frame clonotypes and omits some of them. V and J calls and clone size follow that table, whereas D and trimming were derived from the DNA. This sample yields 100,000 or so clones, of which 75% to 85% are seen a single time; over 3.5% belongs to the top ten. V lost 5 bases, J lost 0 bases, and 11 bases stayed unmatched. The CDR3 is 17 residues long. Germline-derived CDR1 and CDR2 are LNHDA and SQIVND (reference sequence).

The receptor was isolated from a man aged 60-69 years with acute or convalescent COVID-19. The J gene is TRBJ2-3, the V gene TRBV19, with 7 bases matching TRBD1. The sample was peripheral blood. The chain's CDR3 is CASSADPRGISTDTQYF. The CDR3 DNA is TGTGCCAGTAGTGCCGATCCCAGGGGGATCAGCACAGATACGCAGTATTTT.